The 22 T cell receptor beta chains listed next were all sequenced from one sample in a study of blood T cell repertoires in COVID-19. TCRdb's table, derived via immunoSEQ multiplex PCR, lists solely in-frame clones and lacks some. In the table there are 250,000 to 350,000 clones, about 88% of which are singletons. The sample was peripheral blood. These receptors originate from a woman in her 30s with COVID-19, enrolled during active disease.

The genes are TRBV11-3 and TRBJ1-1; no clear D. Trimming removed 4 bases from V and 4 bases from J, with 10 bases in between. CDR1 is SGHNT, CDR2 YENEEA, per germline. The CDR3 length is 13 residues. The CDR3 sequence: CASSSGLFTEAFF. The CDR3 DNA follows: TGTGCCAGCAGCTCCGGTCTGTTCACTGAAGCTTTCTTT.

This chain joins TRBV2 and TRBJ2-3; D remains unclear. The CDR3 runs 16 residues. Germline CDR1 and CDR2: SNHLY and FYNNEI. Trimming shortened V by 2 bases and J by 2 bases, and 14 bases separated the two germline ends. The CDR3 spells CASSEPLLSVTDTQYF. The CDR3, as DNA: TGTGCCAGCAGTGAACCCTTGCTGAGCGTCACAGATACGCAGTATTTT.

The DNA for the CDR3 is TGTGCCAGTAGTATTCGGGGCAATCAGCCCCAGCATTTT. It yields the protein CASSIRGNQPQHF. The chain links TRBV19 to TRBJ1-5; D remains ambiguous. Trimming took 3 bases from V and 2 from J, leaving 5 bases between them. This CDR3 is 13 amino acids long. Per the germline V gene, CDR1 is LNHDA and CDR2 is SQIVND (reference sequence).

The chain couples TRBV7-8 to TRBJ2-1; D is possibly TRBD2 (5 bases). V shed 4 bases and J shed 2 bases, with 9 bases lying between them. This CDR3 comprises 14 residues. Germline-derived CDR1 and CDR2 are SGHVS and FQNEAQ. The CDR3 protein is CASSYGVTYNEQFF. The DNA of the CDR3 is TGTGCCAGCAGCTACGGGGTAACCTACAATGAGCAGTTCTTC.

This chain links TRBV30 with TRBJ1-2, with 9 bases that match TRBD1. The junction had 15 bases not matched to a gene; V was cut back by 4 bases and J by 0 bases. Per germline, CDR1 GTSNPN and CDR2 SVGIG (reference sequence). The CDR3 loop spans 18 amino acids. CDR3 sequence: CAWILTGTGPLANYGYTF. The CDR3 bases are TGTGCCTGGATTCTAACCGGGACAGGGCCCTTGGCTAACTATGGCTACACCTTC.

V usage is TRBV25-1 and J usage is TRBJ2-5; D is undetermined. V was trimmed by 2 bases and J by 3 bases, leaving 10 bases between them. Per the germline V gene, CDR1 is MGHDK and CDR2 is SYGVNS. The CDR3 covers 14 residues. The CDR3 loop is CASSERDQEETQYF. The CDR3 nucleotides read TGTGCCAGCAGTGAAAGAGACCAGGAAGAGACCCAGTACTTC.

In DNA, the CDR3 is TGTGCCACGAAGGACAGGGATTTTTGGGAGACCCAGTACTTC. Residues: CATKDRDFWETQYF. The genes are TRBV9 and TRBJ2-5; 8 nucleotides align to TRBD1. V lost 9 bases to trimming and J lost 5 bases; unmatched junction nucleotides: 12. Germline CDR1 is SGDLS and CDR2 is YYNGEE. The CDR3 length is 14 residues. Combining the CDR3 with reference TRBV9 and TRBJ2-5 gives the whole variable domain DSGVTQTPKHLITATGQRVTLRCSPRSGDLSVYWYQQSLDQGLQFLIQYYNGEERAKGNILERFSAQQFPDLHSELNLSSLELGDSALYFCATKDRDFWETQYFGPGTRLLVL.

The chain uses TRBV10-2 and TRBJ2-1; TRBD2 agrees at 13 bases. This CDR3 region has 15 residues. Germline CDR1 WSHSY, CDR2 SAAADI. The trim removed 7 bases at V and 8 bases at J, leaving 8 bases unmatched. CDR3 loop: CASKRTSGSPHEQFF. CDR3 nucleotides: TGCGCCAGCAAGCGGACTAGCGGGAGTCCCCATGAGCAGTTCTTC.

The rearrangement uses TRBV30 and TRBJ2-3; 11 bases align to TRBD2. J gave up 6 bases and V 2 bases, and 1 base lay outside the gene matches. The germline CDR1 and CDR2 sequences are GTSNPN and SVGIG (reference sequence). The CDR3 length is 13 residues. The CDR3 coding sequence is TGTGCCTGGAGTCCTAGCGGGGGGGATACGCAGTATTTT. Its protein is CAWSPSGGDTQYF.

The CDR3 coding sequence is TGCAGCGTTGCCCAGGGGACCCAGTACTTC. This codes for CSVAQGTQYF. The chain recombines TRBV29-1 with TRBJ2-5; D might be TRBD1 (5 bases). The germline gives CDR1 SQVTM, CDR2 ANQGSEA. The CDR3 spans 10 residues. V lost 4 bases and J 7 bases, leaving 7 bases between the germline ends.

This chain links TRBV19 with TRBJ2-1; D gene unclear. The CDR3 contains 11 residues. From germline, CDR1 is LNHDA and CDR2 SQIVND (reference sequence). V was pared by 3 bases and J by 6 bases, with 3 bases between. Here the CDR3 reads CASSISNEQFF. The DNA of the CDR3 is TGTGCCAGTAGTATCAGCAATGAGCAGTTCTTC.

This chain joins TRBV7-9 and TRBJ2-6; D not certain. The V end lost 4 bases, the J end lost 1 base, and 5 bases lay between the germline ends. Germline V gives CDR1 SEHNR, CDR2 FQNEAQ (reference sequence). The CDR3 runs to 14 residues. CDR3 DNA: TGTGCCAGCAGCTCAGATTCTGGGGCCAACGTCCTGACTTTC. It specifies CASSSDSGANVLTF.

J is TRBJ1-1 and V is TRBV6-5, with D tentatively TRBD1 (6 bases). Germline V gene data show CDR1 as MNHEY and CDR2 as SVGAGI. The V gene lost 6 bases and the J gene lost 4 bases, with 15 bases spanning the gap. This CDR3 is built from 14 residues. For the CDR3, the DNA is TGTGCCAGCAGCCATACAGGGATGGGCACTGAAGCTTTCTTT. Protein: CASSHTGMGTEAFF.

This clone was observed a single time. The rearrangement joins TRBV5-1 to TRBJ1-1, with TRBD1 matching over 8 bases. CDR1 is SGHRS, CDR2 YFSETQ, per germline. The CDR3 covers 16 residues. Trimming removed 4 bases from V and 0 bases from J; junction bases left unmatched: 8. CDR3 protein: CASSPQGAGMNTEAFF. CDR3 bases: TGCGCCAGCAGCCCCCAGGGGGCGGGTATGAACACTGAAGCTTTCTTT.

This chain joins TRBV6-2 or TRBV6-3 and TRBJ1-2; D uncertain. CDR1 is MNHEY, CDR2 SVGEGT, per germline. V was pared by 0 bases and J by 7 bases, with 3 bases between. The CDR3 consists of 11 residues. CDR3 protein: CASSYSRGYTF. Here the CDR3 DNA reads TGTGCCAGCAGTTACTCGCGTGGCTACACCTTC.

The chain combines TRBV7-2 with TRBJ1-5; D might be TRBD1 (6 bases). V lost 1 base, J lost 5 bases, and 15 bases lay in between. CDR3 length: 16 residues. Germline CDR1 is SGHTA and CDR2 is FQGNSA. The CDR3 sequence: CASSLEGNRVDQPQHF. Written as DNA, the CDR3 is TGTGCCAGCAGCTTAGAAGGCAACAGGGTCGATCAGCCCCAGCATTTT.

Only one count was recorded for this clone. The chain links TRBV5-6 to TRBJ2-7; 8 bases agree with TRBD2. Germline loops: CDR1 SGHDT, CDR2 YYEEEE. CDR3 length equals 16 residues. Losses at the gene ends were 1 base for V and 1 base for J; bases not matched to a gene: 7. The CDR3 region has the DNA TGTGCCAGCAGCTTGAGCAGCGGGAGTGATTCCTACGAGCAGTACTTC. Translated: CASSLSSGSDSYEQYF.

V is TRBV9 and J is TRBJ2-1; 11 bases map to TRBD2. Germline CDR1 SGDLS, CDR2 YYNGEE. There are 17 residues in the CDR3. V lost 3 bases and J lost 7; bases outside the gene matches: 12. Here the CDR3 DNA reads TGTGCCAGCAGCGCCGTGACGGGACTAGCGGAGGGAAATGAGCAGTTCTTC. It specifies CASSAVTGLAEGNEQFF.

The chain has TRBV12-3 or TRBV12-4 and TRBJ1-2; D unclear. The CDR3 loop spans 12 amino acids. Trimming took 5 bases from V and 8 from J, leaving 12 bases between them. The chain's CDR3 is CASSPRSFGYTF. As DNA, the CDR3 is TGTGCCAGCAGTCCTAGGTCTTTCGGCTACACCTTC.

V usage is TRBV10-3 and J usage is TRBJ2-3; D is ambiguous. CDR3 size: 12 residues. Looked up from germline, CDR1 is ENHRY and CDR2 is SYGVKD. Trimming took 3 bases from V and 3 from J, leaving 4 bases between them. The CDR3 region is CAISEQTDTQYF. CDR3 nucleotide sequence: TGTGCCATCAGTGAACAGACAGATACGCAGTATTTT.

J is TRBJ2-3 and V is TRBV29-1, with D hard to call. Trimming shortened V by 7 bases and J by 2 bases, and 4 bases separated the two germline ends. CDR3 length: 10 amino acids. Germline V gene lookup returns CDR1 SQVTM and CDR2 ANQGSEA. The CDR3 here is CSDYTDTQYF. The DNA for the CDR3 is TGCAGCGATTACACAGATACGCAGTATTTT.

This rearrangement joins TRBV5-1 to TRBJ2-3; maybe TRBD1 (5 bases). Germline V gene lookup returns CDR1 SGHRS and CDR2 YFSETQ. Trimming shortened V by 4 bases and J by 0 bases, and 9 bases separated the two germline ends. This CDR3 comprises 14 residues. CDR3 in DNA: TGCGCCAGCAGCCCGACAGCGAGCACAGATACGCAGTATTTT. Translated: CASSPTASTDTQYF.